The present TCR beta chain was sequenced within a study of blood T cells in healthy people across ages (dated by TCRdb to the mid-2010s). Background on the whole study: In model experiments, template switching captured roughly one uniquely barcoded TCR beta cDNA molecule for every two T cells. The study measured age-related changes in TCR beta repertoire diversity using deep sequencing normalized with unique cDNA molecular identifiers. The donors were split into four age groups: young (average about 15 years), middle-aged (roughly 40), aged (approximately 60) and long-lived (about 74). To avoid experimental bias, donors of different ages were randomly spread across the sequencing lanes. Two additional independent replicas of 1 million unique cDNA reads from the same blood draw were analyzed for two donors (one aged 18 to 29 and one aged 80 or older). Overall study results and their limits: Observed TCR beta diversity per million T cells fell roughly linearly with age, and a significant reduction was already apparent by age around 44. The CMV infection status of donors was not known, potentially confounding age-related changes in expanded clonotypes. Bulk unsorted PBMC profiling prevented conclusive comparison of naive and antigen-experienced compartments. Total diversity estimates from one million sequenced T cells were considered lower bounds and underestimates. The long-lived group showed more naive CD4+ T cells, fewer expanded clones and increased TCR diversity than the aged group, suggesting age selection. A strong correlation was found between observed TCR beta diversity and the percentage of naive T cells measured by flow cytometry.

The CDR3, from cysteine to phenylalanine, totals 11 residues. Only the CDR3 region is kept as DNA, spanning 33 bases read in frame from base 1. V and J are truncated by 7 bases and 5 bases respectively, leaving an intervening sequence of 8 bases. Taken from the germline V gene (reference sequence), the CDR1 and CDR2 loops are SGHKS and YYEKEE. With respect to this clonotype: The target of this receptor is not known. Base-call qualities are not available, and no considerably larger clone is one nucleotide away.

Systemically healthy Caucasian individuals from Russia, around 38 in total and aged roughly 6 to 90 years, were included as donors. Each donor gave 8 to 10 milliliters of peripheral blood, drawn into EDTA-treated Vacutainer tubes. Ficoll-Paque density-gradient centrifugation was used to isolate PBMCs, with at least 6.5 million obtained per sample. Trizol reagent was used to extract total RNA from PBMCs, with at least 5.5 micrograms per sample. Naive CD45RAhigh/CD27high T cell percentages were measured by flow cytometry on a PBMC aliquot from every donor. The protocol used for the library was 5' RACE. The instrument given in TCRdb is Illumina HiSeq 2500. A second roughly 6 to 12 cycle PCR used a sample-barcoded 5' primer and a J-beta primer mix. A unique molecular identifier was introduced onto each TCR beta cDNA molecule by a template-switch 5' adaptor carrying 12 random nucleotides. Each sample yielded at least 2.5 million CDR3-containing paired-end reads. First-strand cDNA synthesis was performed from all RNA using the Mint cDNA synthesis kit, with priming by a TRBC-specific oligonucleotide. Following uracil-DNA glycosylase treatment, a first 18-cycle PCR with universal primers M1SS and BC2_uni_R was performed on all cDNA. The study's own analysis went as follows. Each sample was normalized by randomly selecting 1 million high-quality reads, each carrying a distinct molecular identifier. Instead of being binned into consensus sequences, reads that shared molecular identifiers were thrown out. MiTCR, run with a Q25 quality threshold and the strictest error-elimination algorithm, handled CDR3 identification, clonotype clustering and error correction. A nonparametric unseen species model using Euler transformation provided a lower-bound estimate of total TCR beta diversity. TCRdb cleaned the public reads at Q25 with fastp, built clones with MiXCR and kept in-frame beta chains. Every distinct CDR3 protein forms one entry, paired with its most common genes and DNA. Clone size and V and J calls follow TCRdb, not the original study. For this sample there are approximately 730,000 distinct CDR3 sequences; 53% appear just once. About 42% of the sample goes to the ten largest clones.

Sequencing was carried out using blood. The sequence joins TRBV5-5 to TRBJ2-3; possibly the D gene is TRBD2, per 5 matching bases. The receptor was derived from a man of 80 years or more in good health. The CDR3 amino acid sequence is: CASPGGDTQYF. In nucleotides, the sequence is TGTGCCAGCCCCGGAGGAGATACGCAGTATTTT.